Shown below are 16 T cell receptor beta chains from a single sample sequenced in a study of T cell responses to AZD1222 COVID-19 vaccine. Data came from immunoSEQ multiplex PCR; TCRdb stores just in-frame clones and leaves some out. The sample consists of around 130,000 clones, about 94% of them appearing once. The source was peripheral blood, collected on day 0 of AZD1222 vaccination. These receptors all come from an adult in good health.

The CDR3 nucleotides read TGTGCCAGCAGTTGGGGGGAGACAGGGGGCACAGATACGCAGTATTTT. Translation: CASSWGETGGTDTQYF. The rearrangement uses TRBV6-5 and TRBJ2-3, with 8 nucleotides matching TRBD1. CDR3 length: 16 amino acids. Germline V gene sequence: CDR1 MNHEY, CDR2 SVGAGI. J gave up 1 base and V 4 bases, and 7 bases lay outside the gene matches.

The rearrangement joins TRBV10-2 to TRBJ2-3; weak D call: TRBD1 (5 bases). The germline gives CDR1 WSHSY, CDR2 SAAADI. The CDR3 is 18 amino acids. Trimming left V 1 base short and J 2 bases short, with 19 bases between. The CDR3 bases are TGCGCCAGCAGTGAGTTAGGCAGGACAAATACCTTCACAGATACGCAGTATTTT. Its protein product is CASSELGRTNTFTDTQYF.

This rearrangement joins TRBV18 to TRBJ1-5; 7 bases line up with TRBD1. Germline-derived CDR1 and CDR2 are KGHSH and LQKENI. Germline trimming cut 1 base from V and 7 bases from J; bases unmatched to any gene: 7. This CDR3 spans 15 amino acids. As DNA, the CDR3 is TGTGCCAGCTCACCACAGGGGGACAGCCAACAGCCCCAGCATTTT. Protein product: CASSPQGDSQQPQHF.

The V gene is TRBV5-1, the J gene TRBJ2-3; the match to TRBD2 covers 8 bases. The V and J ends lost 1 base and 4 bases, in that order; junction bases with no gene match: 5. CDR1 and CDR2 from the germline V gene are SGHRS and YFSETQ. This CDR3 region has 15 residues. In DNA, the CDR3 is TGCGCCAGCAGCTTGACCCTAGCGGGCGCAGATACGCAGTATTTT. Amino acid sequence: CASSLTLAGADTQYF.

The chain combines TRBV18 with TRBJ2-5, with D tentatively TRBD1 (6 bases). V lost 2 bases to trimming and J lost 4 bases, with 14 bases between them. Germline V lookup: CDR1 KGHSH, CDR2 LQKENI. The CDR3 has 15 residues. The CDR3 nucleotides read TGTGCCAGCTCACCAGGGGGCGCCGTAGGAGAGACCCAGTACTTC. Translated, it gives CASSPGGAVGETQYF.

This clone showed up just once. The V and J genes are TRBV19 and TRBJ1-4; maybe TRBD1 (6 bases). The V end was cut by 5 bases, the J end by 0 bases, with 16 bases between. CDR3 length equals 17 residues. Germline V gene lookup returns CDR1 LNHDA and CDR2 SQIVND (reference sequence). For the CDR3, the DNA is TGTGCCAGTAGTCCTACCTCAGCAGGGGCAACTAATGAAAAACTGTTTTTT. This encodes CASSPTSAGATNEKLFF.

The V call is TRBV10-2, the J call TRBJ2-5; TRBD1 might be the D (5 bases). Germline V lookup: CDR1 WSHSY, CDR2 SAAADI. This CDR3 spans 15 amino acids. V lost 2 bases and J lost 4, with 14 bases in between. In nucleotides, the CDR3 is TGCGCCAGCAGTGAGACGGACAAGGGGCGAGAGACCCAGTACTTC. Amino acid sequence: CASSETDKGRETQYF.

The chain links TRBV19 to TRBJ1-6; D uncertain. V lost 8 bases and J lost 10, with 21 bases in between. The CDR3 runs 15 residues. CDR1 is LNHDA and CDR2 is SQIVND in the germline V gene (reference sequence). CDR3 amino acids: CASSSTNEHGSPLHF. The CDR3 bases are TGTGCCAGTTCTTCTACGAACGAGCATGGATCACCCCTCCACTTT.

The V and J genes are TRBV6-5 and TRBJ1-4, with a tentative D call TRBD1 (5 bases). The CDR3 is made up of 14 amino acids. V was cut by 8 bases and J by 6 bases, with 16 bases left in between. Germline CDR1 is MNHEY and CDR2 is SVGAGI. The CDR3 nucleotides are TGTGCCAGCCGGAATAGGGACCATCATGAAAAACTGTTTTTT. It yields the protein CASRNRDHHEKLFF.

CDR3 sequence: CASSQDRYNEQFF. The CDR3 DNA is TGTGCCAGCAGCCAAGATAGATACAATGAGCAGTTCTTC. V usage is TRBV3-1 (or the pseudogene TRBV3-2) and J usage is TRBJ2-1; D unclear. CDR1 is LGHDT, CDR2 YNNKEL, per germline (reference sequence). The CDR3 extends over 13 amino acids. The V gene lost 0 bases and the J gene lost 4 bases, with 4 bases spanning the gap.

V and J are TRBV29-1 and TRBJ1-2; maybe TRBD1 (5 bases). Trimming shortened V by 4 bases and J by 4 bases, and 7 bases separated the two germline ends. Germline loops: CDR1 SQVTM, CDR2 ANQGSEA. The CDR3 length is 11 residues. CDR3 sequence: CSVGQSYGYTF. The CDR3, as DNA: TGCAGCGTTGGACAGTCCTATGGCTACACCTTC.

V is TRBV29-1 and J is TRBJ2-7; 11 positions agree with TRBD1. This CDR3 has 16 amino acids. Germline V lookup: CDR1 SQVTM, CDR2 ANQGSEA. Losses at the gene ends were 1 base for V and 3 bases for J; bases not matched to a gene: 8. CDR3 sequence (DNA): TGCAGCGTTGAAGGGTCTGGGACAGGGGGTTACTACGAGCAGTACTTC. Its protein product is CSVEGSGTGGYYEQYF.

The chain carries TRBV4-1 and TRBJ1-2, with D perhaps matching TRBD1 (6 bases). V was shortened by 2 bases and J by 2 bases, with 12 bases between the two germline ends. This CDR3 region has 15 residues. Germline CDR1 MGHRA, CDR2 YSYEKL. The CDR3 nucleotides are TGCGCCAGCAGCCAACCTCCGGGACACAACTATGGCTACACCTTC. Residues: CASSQPPGHNYGYTF.

The chain recombines TRBV12-3 or TRBV12-4 with TRBJ1-1; D is unresolved. The length of the CDR3 is 11 residues. Trimming shortened V by 3 bases and J by 4 bases, and 3 bases separated the two germline ends. The CDR3 DNA reads as TGTGCCAGCAGTTTCGGCACTGAAGCTTTCTTT. Its protein product is CASSFGTEAFF.

The chain joins TRBV9 to TRBJ2-3; TRBD2 might be the D (5 bases). This CDR3 is built from 15 residues. The V gene lost 2 bases and the J gene lost 5 bases, with 15 bases spanning the gap. Per the germline V gene, CDR1 is SGDLS and CDR2 is YYNGEE. CDR3 amino acids: CASSVWSGGGDTQYF. CDR3 nucleotide sequence: TGTGCCAGCAGCGTCTGGAGCGGCGGAGGAGATACGCAGTATTTT. Supplemented by reference TRBV9 and TRBJ2-3, the full variable domain reads DSGVTQTPKHLITATGQRVTLRCSPRSGDLSVYWYQQSLDQGLQFLIQYYNGEERAKGNILERFSAQQFPDLHSELNLSSLELGDSALYFCASSVWSGGGDTQYFGPGTRLTVL.

This clone was detected a few times. The chain uses TRBV9 and TRBJ1-1; possibly TRBD1 for D (6 bases). CDR1 is SGDLS, CDR2 YYNGEE, per germline. The CDR3 has 16 amino acids. The V gene lost 3 bases and the J gene lost 5 bases, with 20 bases spanning the gap. CDR3 DNA: TGTGCCAGCAGCGCCCCCCCCCAGGGGCTTTGGACTGAAGCTTTCTTT. Protein product: CASSAPPQGLWTEAFF.